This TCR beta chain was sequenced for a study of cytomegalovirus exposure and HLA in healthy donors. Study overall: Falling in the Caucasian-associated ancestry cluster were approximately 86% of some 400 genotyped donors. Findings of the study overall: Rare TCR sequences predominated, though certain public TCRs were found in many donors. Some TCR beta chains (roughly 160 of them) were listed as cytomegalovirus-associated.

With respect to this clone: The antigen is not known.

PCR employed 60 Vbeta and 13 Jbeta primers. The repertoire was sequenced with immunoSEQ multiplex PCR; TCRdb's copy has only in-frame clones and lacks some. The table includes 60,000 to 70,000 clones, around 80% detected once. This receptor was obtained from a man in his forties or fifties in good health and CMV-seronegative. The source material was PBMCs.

CDR3 in DNA: TGTGCCAGCAGCCCGCACAGGGATCGAAGGGAGACCCAGTACTTC. It encodes CASSPHRDRRETQYF. The chain recombines TRBV7-2 with TRBJ2-5; D perhaps matches TRBD1 (6 bases). V was clipped by 5 bases and J by 5 bases, with 18 bases between them. The germline CDR1 and CDR2 sequences are SGHTA and FQGNSA. This CDR3 contains 15 residues.